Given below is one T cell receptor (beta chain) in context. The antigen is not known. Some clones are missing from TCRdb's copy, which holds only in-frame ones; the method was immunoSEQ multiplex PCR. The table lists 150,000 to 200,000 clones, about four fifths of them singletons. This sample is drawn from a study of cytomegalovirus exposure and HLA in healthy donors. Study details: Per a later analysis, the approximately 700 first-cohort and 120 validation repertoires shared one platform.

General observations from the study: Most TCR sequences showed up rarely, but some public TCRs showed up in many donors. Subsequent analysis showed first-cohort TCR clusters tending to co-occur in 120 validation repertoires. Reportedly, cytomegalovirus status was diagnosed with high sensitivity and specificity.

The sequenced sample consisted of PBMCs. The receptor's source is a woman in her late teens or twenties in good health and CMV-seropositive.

The CDR3 bases are TGTGCCATCAATCGAGAAGGCGGGGGGGCAGAGCAGTACTTC. Its translation is CAINREGGGAEQYF. V gene TRBV10-3 combines with J gene TRBJ2-7, with TRBD2 matching 9 bases. CDR3 length equals 14 residues. The V gene end was trimmed by 7 bases and the J gene end by 7 bases; junction bases not matched to a gene: 11. Germline CDR1 reads ENHRY; CDR2 reads SYGVKD.